This is a list of T cell receptor beta chains from one sample in a study of CD4 T cells in relation to SARS-CoV-2 and coronaviruses. For these receptors, no antigen is known. Using immunoSEQ multiplex PCR, the repertoire was profiled, and TCRdb retains in-frame clones only, with some absent. The data show around 22,000 clones, with under 85% seen just once and less than 20% held by the top ten. The sequenced sample consisted of CD4+ T cells from PBMCs, cultured in vitro. These receptors were collected from a human donor in good health. The CDR3 runs from the conserved cysteine through the conserved F or W. The order of the fields is V gene, D gene, J gene, clone size, CDR3 protein, CDR3 DNA. D genes are given only for firm matches. Expanded clones get a size class; other rows say once, few or many, or leave the size out.

v_gene: TRBV6-5; d_gene: TRBD1; j_gene: TRBJ1-5; abundance: once; CDR3aa: CASSWGQNNQPQHF; CDR3nt: TGTGCCAGCAGTTGGGGACAGAACAATCAGCCCCAGCATTTT
v_gene: TRBV6-2/TRBV6-3; d_gene: TRBD2; j_gene: TRBJ2-3; abundance: .; CDR3aa: CASSTRTSGSPDTQYF; CDR3nt: TGTGCCAGCAGTACCCGGACTAGCGGGAGCCCAGATACGCAGTATTTT
v_gene: TRBV18; d_gene: .; j_gene: TRBJ2-7; abundance: .; CDR3aa: CASSPPIAYEQYF; CDR3nt: TGTGCCAGCTCACCGCCTATTGCCTACGAGCAGTACTTC
v_gene: TRBV5-1; d_gene: TRBD2; j_gene: TRBJ2-2; abundance: .; CDR3aa: CASSWGLAGTGELFF; CDR3nt: TGCGCCAGCAGCTGGGGACTAGCGGGAACCGGGGAGCTGTTTTTT
v_gene: TRBV7-2; d_gene: TRBD1; j_gene: TRBJ2-1; abundance: .; CDR3aa: CASSLRDRGWGEQFF; CDR3nt: TGTGCCAGCAGCTTAAGGGACAGGGGATGGGGTGAGCAGTTCTTC
v_gene: TRBV24-1; d_gene: TRBD2; j_gene: TRBJ2-1; abundance: .; CDR3aa: CATSDFAGTSGNNEQFF; CDR3nt: TGTGCCACCAGTGATTTCGCCGGGACTAGCGGGAACAATGAGCAGTTCTTC
v_gene: TRBV4-1; d_gene: .; j_gene: TRBJ2-1; abundance: .; CDR3aa: CASSRADSYNEQFF; CDR3nt: TGCGCCAGCAGTCGGGCGGACTCCTACAATGAGCAGTTCTTC
v_gene: TRBV6-6; d_gene: .; j_gene: TRBJ2-2; abundance: .; CDR3aa: CASSNSLANTGELFF; CDR3nt: TGTGCCAGCAGTAACAGCCTCGCGAACACCGGGGAGCTGTTTTTT
v_gene: TRBV25-1; d_gene: .; j_gene: TRBJ1-1; abundance: once; CDR3aa: CASKGLLTAEAFF; CDR3nt: TGTGCCAGCAAGGGTCTGCTGACAGCCGAAGCTTTCTTT
v_gene: TRBV7-9; d_gene: TRBD1; j_gene: TRBJ2-7; abundance: .; CDR3aa: CASSSDRGSSYEQYF; CDR3nt: TGTGCCAGCAGCTCAGACAGGGGAAGCTCCTACGAGCAGTACTTC
v_gene: TRBV4-1; d_gene: TRBD1; j_gene: TRBJ1-5; abundance: .; CDR3aa: CASSQPLTGGNQPQHF; CDR3nt: TGCGCCAGCAGCCAACCACTGACAGGGGGCAATCAGCCCCAGCATTTT
v_gene: TRBV10-3; d_gene: .; j_gene: TRBJ2-1; abundance: .; CDR3aa: CAISSGTAVDEQFF; CDR3nt: TGTGCCATCAGTTCCGGGACGGCAGTGGATGAGCAGTTCTTC
v_gene: TRBV6-5; d_gene: TRBD1; j_gene: TRBJ2-7; abundance: .; CDR3aa: CASSYSGTGTYEQYF; CDR3nt: TGTGCCAGCAGTTACAGCGGGACAGGGACCTACGAGCAGTACTTC
v_gene: TRBV29-1; d_gene: TRBD1; j_gene: TRBJ2-1; abundance: .; CDR3aa: CSVSTQGAGAEQFF; CDR3nt: TGCAGCGTGAGTACTCAGGGGGCCGGGGCTGAGCAGTTCTTC
v_gene: TRBV24-1; d_gene: .; j_gene: TRBJ2-1; abundance: .; CDR3aa: CATSDLSINEQFF; CDR3nt: TGTGCCACCAGTGATTTGTCGATCAATGAGCAGTTCTTC
v_gene: TRBV2; d_gene: TRBD1; j_gene: TRBJ2-1; abundance: .; CDR3aa: CASRGDSVREQFF; CDR3nt: TGTGCCAGCAGAGGGGACAGCGTGCGTGAGCAGTTCTTC
v_gene: TRBV29-1; d_gene: TRBD1; j_gene: TRBJ1-1; abundance: .; CDR3aa: CSVDRGANTEAFF; CDR3nt: TGCAGCGTTGACAGGGGGGCGAACACTGAAGCTTTCTTT
v_gene: TRBV3-1/TRBV3-2; d_gene: .; j_gene: TRBJ1-2; abundance: .; CDR3aa: CASSPGPLNYGYTF; CDR3nt: TGTGCCAGCAGCCCGGGGCCACTCAACTATGGCTACACCTTC
v_gene: TRBV28; d_gene: TRBD2; j_gene: TRBJ2-1; abundance: few; CDR3aa: CASSRTSGSWNEQFF; CDR3nt: TGTGCCAGCAGCCGTACTAGCGGGAGTTGGAATGAGCAGTTCTTC
v_gene: TRBV24-1; d_gene: TRBD2; j_gene: TRBJ2-1; abundance: few; CDR3aa: CATSETSSNEQFF; CDR3nt: TGTGCCACCAGCGAGACTAGCAGCAATGAGCAGTTCTTC
v_gene: TRBV6-2/TRBV6-3; d_gene: .; j_gene: TRBJ2-7; abundance: .; CDR3aa: CASSYYPGAYEQYF; CDR3nt: TGTGCCAGCAGTTACTATCCAGGGGCCTACGAGCAGTACTTC
v_gene: TRBV7-9; d_gene: .; j_gene: TRBJ1-4; abundance: .; CDR3aa: CASSEDSPKLFF; CDR3nt: TGTGCCAGCAGCGAGGACAGTCCAAAACTGTTTTTT
v_gene: TRBV6-5; d_gene: TRBD2; j_gene: TRBJ2-5; abundance: .; CDR3aa: CASDIAGGETQYF; CDR3nt: TGTGCCAGCGACATAGCGGGAGGAGAGACCCAGTACTTC
v_gene: TRBV5-1; d_gene: TRBD1; j_gene: TRBJ2-7; abundance: .; CDR3aa: CASSSPPDRGEAYEQYF; CDR3nt: TGCGCCAGCAGCTCCCCCCCGGACAGGGGAGAGGCCTACGAGCAGTACTTC
v_gene: TRBV7-2; d_gene: TRBD1; j_gene: TRBJ2-5; abundance: .; CDR3aa: CASSATGGGFVQTQYF; CDR3nt: TGTGCCAGCAGCGCTACAGGGGGCGGGTTTGTTCAGACCCAGTACTTC
v_gene: TRBV11-2; d_gene: TRBD2; j_gene: TRBJ2-1; abundance: .; CDR3aa: CASSPLSGSKRNEQFF; CDR3nt: TGTGCCAGCAGCCCCCTAAGCGGGAGTAAAAGGAATGAGCAGTTCTTC
v_gene: TRBV19; d_gene: .; j_gene: TRBJ1-5; abundance: .; CDR3aa: CASSMEWDSFHF; CDR3nt: TGTGCCAGTAGTATGGAATGGGATTCGTTCCATTTT
v_gene: TRBV2; d_gene: .; j_gene: TRBJ1-5; abundance: .; CDR3aa: CASSPELRGSQPQHF; CDR3nt: TGTGCCAGCTCCCCGGAATTGCGGGGGAGTCAGCCCCAGCATTTT
v_gene: TRBV5-6; d_gene: .; j_gene: TRBJ2-1; abundance: .; CDR3aa: CASSLKGRGSYNEQFF; CDR3nt: TGTGCCAGCAGCTTAAAGGGTCGGGGCTCCTACAATGAGCAGTTCTTC
v_gene: TRBV2; d_gene: TRBD1; j_gene: TRBJ2-7; abundance: .; CDR3aa: CASQNPGQGYEQYF; CDR3nt: TGTGCCAGTCAAAACCCGGGACAGGGCTACGAGCAGTACTTC
v_gene: TRBV3-1/TRBV3-2; d_gene: TRBD1; j_gene: TRBJ2-5; abundance: .; CDR3aa: CASSQPLGQGMKTQYF; CDR3nt: TGTGCCAGCAGCCAACCCCTAGGACAGGGAATGAAGACCCAGTACTTC
v_gene: TRBV19; d_gene: TRBD1; j_gene: TRBJ1-1; abundance: .; CDR3aa: CASQGARPEGTEAFF; CDR3nt: TGTGCGTCACAGGGGGCGAGGCCGGAGGGCACTGAAGCTTTCTTT
v_gene: TRBV29-1; d_gene: TRBD2; j_gene: TRBJ2-1; abundance: .; CDR3aa: CSVNPGSGSYNEQFF; CDR3nt: TGCAGCGTTAACCCCGGTAGCGGGAGCTACAATGAGCAGTTCTTC
v_gene: TRBV19; d_gene: .; j_gene: TRBJ1-2; abundance: once; CDR3aa: CASSTDAISNYGYTF; CDR3nt: TGTGCCAGTAGTACCGACGCTATATCTAACTATGGCTACACCTTC
v_gene: TRBV2; d_gene: .; j_gene: TRBJ1-5; abundance: .; CDR3aa: CASSEMGASQPQHF; CDR3nt: TGTGCCAGCAGTGAAATGGGCGCTAGTCAGCCCCAGCATTTT